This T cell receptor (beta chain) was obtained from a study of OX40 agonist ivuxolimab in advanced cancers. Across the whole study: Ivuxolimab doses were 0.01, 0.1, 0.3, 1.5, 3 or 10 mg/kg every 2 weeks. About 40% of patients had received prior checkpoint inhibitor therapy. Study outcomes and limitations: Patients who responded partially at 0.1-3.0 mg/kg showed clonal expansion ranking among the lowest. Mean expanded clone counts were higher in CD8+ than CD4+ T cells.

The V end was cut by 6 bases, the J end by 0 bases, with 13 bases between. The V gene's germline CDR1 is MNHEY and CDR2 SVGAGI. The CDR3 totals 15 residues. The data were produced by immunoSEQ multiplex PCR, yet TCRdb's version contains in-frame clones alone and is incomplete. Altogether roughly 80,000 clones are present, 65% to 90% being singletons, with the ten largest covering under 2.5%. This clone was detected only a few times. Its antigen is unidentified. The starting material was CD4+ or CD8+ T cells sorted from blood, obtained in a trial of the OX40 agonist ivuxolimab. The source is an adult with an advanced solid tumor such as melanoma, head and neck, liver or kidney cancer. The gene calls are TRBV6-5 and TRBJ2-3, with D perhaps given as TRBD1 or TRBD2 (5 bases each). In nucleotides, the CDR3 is TGTGCCAGCAGGCCTCACGGGGCCAGCACAGATACGCAGTATTTT. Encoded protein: CASRPHGASTDTQYF.